The 14 T cell receptor beta chains presented below share a single source sample, sequenced in a study of Graves' ophthalmopathy and Graves' hyperthyroidism. TCR beta CDR3 regions were amplified from RNA transcripts. Investigators did first-round RT-PCR with HTBI primers, then second-round multiplex PCR. TCRdb re-derived calls from the multiplex PCR reads in MiXCR, one entry per CDR3 protein. The sample includes roughly 170,000 distinct CDR3 sequences, about two fifths of them seen just once. The sequenced material came from peripheral blood. The origin of the receptors is a young man with Graves' ophthalmopathy.

This clonotype has at least ten counts. The genes are TRBV5-5 and TRBJ1-2, with TRBD1 matching over 7 bases. The CDR3 covers 14 residues. Germline CDR1 is SGHKS and CDR2 is YYEKEE (reference sequence). The V and J ends lost 5 bases and 4 bases, in that order; junction bases with no gene match: 8. The CDR3 region is CASRTPGGSYGYTF. The CDR3 DNA reads as TGTGCCAGCAGGACTCCAGGGGGGAGCTATGGCTACACCTTC.

In this sample, this clonotype turned up many times. The chain recombines TRBV6-2 or TRBV6-3 with TRBJ1-5; 9 bases line up with TRBD1. This CDR3 region has 18 residues. CDR1 is MNHEY, CDR2 SVGEGT, per germline. Germline trimming cut 0 bases from V and 4 bases from J; bases unmatched to any gene: 10. CDR3 loop: CASSYSSPGTGRNQPQHF. The CDR3 nucleotides read TGTGCCAGCAGTTACTCTTCCCCCGGGACAGGGAGAAATCAGCCCCAGCATTTT.

This clonotype was detected many times. The chain couples TRBV11-1 to TRBJ2-7; 11 bases are a match to TRBD2. V lost 8 bases and J lost 6; bases outside the gene matches: 15. This CDR3 is built from 16 residues. Germline CDR1 SGHAT, CDR2 FQDESV (reference sequence). The DNA for the CDR3 is TGTGCCAGCCGATCTTTCCTAGCGGGAGGAGGTAGCGAGCAGTACTTC. Protein sequence: CASRSFLAGGGSEQYF. The full variable domain, completed using reference TRBV11-1 and TRBJ2-7, is EAEVAQSPRYKITEKSQAVAFWCDPISGHATLYWYRQILGQGPELLVQFQDESVVDDSQLPKDRFSAERLKGVDSTLKIQPAELGDSAMYLCASRSFLAGGGSEQYFGPGTRLTVT.

This chain links TRBV28 with TRBJ1-6; D uncertain. Germline CDR1 reads MDHEN; CDR2 reads SYDVKM. The CDR3 loop spans 14 amino acids. V lost 7 bases, J lost 4 bases, and 11 bases lay in between. DNA of the CDR3: TGTGCCAGCACCTTCGACGGATATAATTCACCCCTCCACTTT. This gives the protein CASTFDGYNSPLHF. Drawing the rest from reference TRBV28 and TRBJ1-6, the complete variable domain is DVKVTQSSRYLVKRTGEKVFLECVQDMDHENMFWYRQDPGLGLRLIYFSYDVKMKEKGDIPEGYSVSREKKERFSLILESASTNQTSMYLCASTFDGYNSPLHFGNGTRLTVT.

The J gene is TRBJ2-7, the V gene TRBV27; no definite D call. The CDR3 extends over 13 amino acids. The germline V gene encodes CDR1 MNHEY and CDR2 SMNVEV (reference sequence). Trimming removed 6 bases from V and 6 bases from J, with 15 bases in between. CDR3 in amino acids: CASRAGPYSEQYF. The CDR3 DNA reads TGTGCCAGCAGGGCCGGGCCGTACTCCGAGCAGTACTTC.

This clonotype was seen at least ten times. The gene calls are TRBV24-1 and TRBJ2-7, with D perhaps matching TRBD1 (5 bases). Trimming cost V 9 bases and J 2 bases, with 16 bases left between them. Per the germline V gene, CDR1 is KGHDR and CDR2 is SFDVKD. The CDR3 has 14 residues. DNA for the CDR3: TGTGCCACCGGCGACCCAGGGTATCCCTACGAGCAGTACTTC. Translating gives CATGDPGYPYEQYF.

The rearrangement joins TRBV6-1 to TRBJ2-7, with D perhaps matching TRBD1 or TRBD2 (5 bases each). Germline V gene sequence: CDR1 MNHNS, CDR2 SASEGT. The length of the CDR3 is 16 residues. V lost 7 bases, J lost 0 bases, and 19 bases lay in between. The CDR3 loop reads CASTTPWDASSYEQYF. The CDR3 DNA is TGTGCCAGCACCACCCCGTGGGACGCCAGCTCCTACGAGCAGTACTTC.

The gene calls are TRBV30 and TRBJ2-5; tentatively, D is TRBD2 (5 bases). The germline CDR1 and CDR2 sequences are GTSNPN and SVGIG (reference sequence). CDR3 length: 12 residues. The ends were cut back, 1 base at V and 7 bases at J, with 10 bases in the middle. The CDR3 region has the DNA TGTGCCTGGAGTGGCGGGTTTATGACCCAGTACTTC. It specifies CAWSGGFMTQYF.

The genes are TRBV19 and TRBJ1-1, with a tentative D call TRBD1 (5 bases). Germline lookup yields CDR1 LNHDA and CDR2 SQIVND (reference sequence). V shed 6 bases and J shed 2 bases, with 16 bases lying between them. The CDR3 totals 15 residues. The CDR3 region is CASRLLGVDNTEAFF. The CDR3 coding sequence is TGTGCCAGTAGGCTCCTAGGGGTGGATAACACTGAAGCTTTCTTT.

This clonotype was seen ten or more times. The chain links TRBV4-1 to TRBJ2-2, with D unclear. CDR1 is MGHRA, CDR2 YSYEKL, per germline. The CDR3 covers 17 residues. V was trimmed by 0 bases and J by 1 base, leaving 12 bases between them. CDR3 residues: CASSQDKRPQNTGELFF. The CDR3 DNA sequence: TGCGCCAGCAGCCAAGACAAAAGGCCTCAGAACACCGGGGAGCTGTTTTTT.

V gene TRBV6-2 or TRBV6-3 combines with J gene TRBJ1-5; unclear D gene. The V end lost 6 bases, the J end lost 0 bases, and 9 bases lay between the germline ends. The CDR3 loop spans 14 amino acids. Looked up from germline, CDR1 is MNHEY and CDR2 is SVGEGT. The CDR3, as DNA: TGTGCCAGCAGGACGGATCATAGCAATCAGCCCCAGCATTTT. Protein: CASRTDHSNQPQHF.

This clonotype was seen ten or more times. This rearrangement joins TRBV28 to TRBJ2-5; 8 bases match TRBD1. This CDR3 is built from 16 residues. CDR1 is MDHEN and CDR2 is SYDVKM in the germline V gene. V was pared by 2 bases and J by 4 bases, with 9 bases of the junction left unmatched. This chain's CDR3 is CASSLRPRTGRETQYF. In DNA, the CDR3 is TGTGCCAGCAGTTTAAGGCCGAGGACAGGGCGAGAGACCCAGTACTTC.

This clonotype was seen repeatedly, ten times or more. The CDR3 region is CASSQIGNTEAFF. The DNA of the CDR3 is TGCGCCAGCAGCCAAATAGGGAACACTGAAGCTTTCTTT. V gene TRBV4-3 combines with J gene TRBJ1-1; D uncertain. Trimming took off 2 bases at V and 1 base at J, with 5 bases between the two ends. The CDR3 length is 13 residues. CDR1 is LGHNA and CDR2 is YSLEER in the germline V gene.

The chain uses TRBV13 and TRBJ2-5, with TRBD2 matching over 10 bases. This CDR3 spans 15 amino acids. V dropped 4 bases and J dropped 7; count of bases not matched to a gene: 9. In germline, CDR1 is PRHDT, CDR2 FYEKMQ (reference sequence). The CDR3 reads CASSYRTSGQSTQYF. In DNA, the CDR3 is TGTGCCAGCAGCTATCGGACTAGCGGTCAGTCGACCCAGTACTTC.